The clone carrying this T cell receptor (beta chain) appeared a few times. Its antigen is as yet unknown. This record comes from a study of beta chain features in type 1 diabetes. Study-wide points: Researchers report that Type 1 diabetes patients had moderately but significantly shorter TCRB CDR3s across all four CD4+ subsets.

Germline loops: CDR1 SGHRS, CDR2 YFSETQ. This CDR3 is built from 17 residues. Trimming removed 4 bases from V and 6 bases from J; junction bases left unmatched: 13. Sequenced material consisted of expressed TCRB transcripts (all of the isolated RNA was reverse transcribed). Only in-frame clones appear in the TCRdb table, and some are missing; sequencing was by immunoSEQ multiplex PCR. Among roughly 250,000 clones listed, approximately 20% were seen once. This sequence was found in a woman aged 35 to 49 with type 1 diabetes. The rearrangement joins TRBV5-1 to TRBJ1-2; 12 positions agree with TRBD1. Sequencing was done on a sample of naive CD4+ T cells from blood. DNA of the CDR3: TGCGCCAGCAGCACGGGGACAGGGGGCGCGATGTATGATGGCTACACCTTC. Protein: CASSTGTGGAMYDGYTF.